This TCR beta chain was captured in a study of early T cells in non-severe SARS-CoV-2 infection. Study results and limitations: Reliance on VDJdb matching favored anti-spike CD8 responses; private and CD4 specificities were missed.

This CDR3 comprises 12 residues. Trimming removed 4 bases at V and 0 bases at J, with 0 bases between. CDR1 MNHEY and CDR2 SMNVEV come from the germline V gene (reference sequence). Via MiXCR, TCRdb re-called the 5' RACE reads, giving one row per CDR3 protein. The sample has 75,000 to 100,000 distinct CDR3 sequences, roughly 17% seen once. This clonotype was seen a few times. Its antigen is as yet unknown. The sample comprised whole blood. The sequence derives from an adult who was a healthcare worker with PCR-confirmed SARS-CoV-2 infection or an uninfected control (not recorded which). This chain connects TRBV27 to TRBJ2-2, with D hard to call. CDR3 nucleotide sequence: TGTGCCAGCAGTTCGAACACCGGGGAGCTGTTTTTT. As protein: CASSSNTGELFF.